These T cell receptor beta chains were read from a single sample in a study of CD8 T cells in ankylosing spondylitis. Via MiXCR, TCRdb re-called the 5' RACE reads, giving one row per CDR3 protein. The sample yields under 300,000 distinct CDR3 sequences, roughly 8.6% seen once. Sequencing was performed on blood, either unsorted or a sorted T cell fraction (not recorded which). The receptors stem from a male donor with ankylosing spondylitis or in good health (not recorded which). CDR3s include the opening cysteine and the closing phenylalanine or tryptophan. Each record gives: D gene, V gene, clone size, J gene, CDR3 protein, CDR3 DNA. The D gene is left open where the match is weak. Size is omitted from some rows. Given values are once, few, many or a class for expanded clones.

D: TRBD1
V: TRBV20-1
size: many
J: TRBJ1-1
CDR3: CSASTGDTEAFF
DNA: TGCAGTGCTAGCACAGGGGATACTGAAGCTTTCTTT

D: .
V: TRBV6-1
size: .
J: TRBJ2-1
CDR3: CASSGIGQFF
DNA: TGTGCCAGCTCCGGGATTGGGCAGTTCTTC

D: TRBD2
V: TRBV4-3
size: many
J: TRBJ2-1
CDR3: CASSQEGGFEQFF
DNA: TGCGCCAGCAGCCAAGAGGGGGGGTTTGAGCAGTTCTTC

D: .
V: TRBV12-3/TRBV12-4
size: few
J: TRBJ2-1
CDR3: CASSFGVNEQFF
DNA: TGTGCCAGCAGTTTCGGGGTAAATGAGCAGTTCTTC

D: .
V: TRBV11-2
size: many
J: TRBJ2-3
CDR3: CASSLEQAVYTQYF
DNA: TGTGCCAGCAGCTTAGAACAAGCGGTTTATACGCAGTATTTT

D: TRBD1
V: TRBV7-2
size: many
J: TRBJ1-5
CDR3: CASSLAGQNQPQHF
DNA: TGTGCCAGCAGCTTAGCGGGACAGAATCAGCCCCAGCATTTT

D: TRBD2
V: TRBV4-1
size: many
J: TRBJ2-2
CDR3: CASSQEGTRGGTGELFF
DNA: TGCGCCAGCAGCCAAGAGGGGACTAGAGGGGGCACCGGGGAGCTGTTTTTT

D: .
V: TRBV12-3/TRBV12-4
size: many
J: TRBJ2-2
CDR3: CASIPRGYTGELFF
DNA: TGTGCCAGCATCCCACGGGGGTACACCGGGGAGCTGTTTTTT

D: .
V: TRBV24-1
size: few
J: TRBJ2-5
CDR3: CATSENREQMETQYF
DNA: TGTGCCACCAGTGAAAACCGGGAGCAGATGGAGACCCAGTACTTC

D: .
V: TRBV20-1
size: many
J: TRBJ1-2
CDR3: CSARSGSPGYTF
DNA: TGCAGTGCTAGGTCTGGGAGTCCTGGCTACACCTTC

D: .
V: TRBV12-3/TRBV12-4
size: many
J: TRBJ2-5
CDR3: CASSLNSQETQYF
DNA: TGTGCCAGCAGTTTAAACAGTCAAGAGACCCAGTACTTC

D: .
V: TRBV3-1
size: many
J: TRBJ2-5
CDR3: CASSKTGEETQYF
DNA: TGTGCCAGCAGCAAGACAGGAGAGGAGACCCAGTACTTC

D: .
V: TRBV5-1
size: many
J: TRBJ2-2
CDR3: CASSIGRAFTGELFF
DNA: TGCGCCAGCAGCATTGGCAGGGCGTTCACCGGGGAGCTGTTTTTT